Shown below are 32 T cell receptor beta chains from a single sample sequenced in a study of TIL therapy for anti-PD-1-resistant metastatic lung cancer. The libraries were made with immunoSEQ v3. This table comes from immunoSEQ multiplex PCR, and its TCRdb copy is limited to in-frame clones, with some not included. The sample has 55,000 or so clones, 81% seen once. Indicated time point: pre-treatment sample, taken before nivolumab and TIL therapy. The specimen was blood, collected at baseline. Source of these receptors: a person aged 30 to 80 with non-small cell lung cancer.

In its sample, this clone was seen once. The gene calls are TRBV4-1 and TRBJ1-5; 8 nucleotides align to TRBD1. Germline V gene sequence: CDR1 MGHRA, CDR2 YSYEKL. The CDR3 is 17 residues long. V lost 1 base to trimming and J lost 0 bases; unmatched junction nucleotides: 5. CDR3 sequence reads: CASSQVDRGYSNQPQHF. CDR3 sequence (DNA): TGCGCCAGCAGCCAAGTCGACAGGGGATATAGCAATCAGCCCCAGCATTTT.

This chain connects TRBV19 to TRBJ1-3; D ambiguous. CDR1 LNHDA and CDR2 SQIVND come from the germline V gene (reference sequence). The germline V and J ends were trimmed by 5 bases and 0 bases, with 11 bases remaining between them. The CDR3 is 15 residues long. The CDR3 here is CASSPVTSSGNTIYF. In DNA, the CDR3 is TGTGCCAGTAGTCCTGTTACCAGCTCTGGAAACACCATATATTTT. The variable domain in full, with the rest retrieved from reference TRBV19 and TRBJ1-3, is DGGITQSPKYLFRKEGQNVTLSCEQNLNHDAMYWYRQDPGQGLRLIYYSQIVNDFQKGDIAEGYSVSREKKESFPLTVTSAQKNPTAFYLCASSPVTSSGNTIYFGEGSWLTVV.

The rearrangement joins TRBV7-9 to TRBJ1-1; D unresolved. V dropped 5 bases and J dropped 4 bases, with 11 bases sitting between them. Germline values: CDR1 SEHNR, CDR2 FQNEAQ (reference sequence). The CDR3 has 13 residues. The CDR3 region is CASSVTGVTEAFF. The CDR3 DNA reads TGTGCCAGCAGCGTTACCGGGGTCACTGAAGCTTTCTTT.

The CDR3 sequence: CASSHDGGLGYGYTF. CDR3 in DNA: TGTGCCAGCAGCCACGACGGAGGGCTGGGGTATGGCTACACCTTC. The genes are TRBV27 and TRBJ1-2; D uncertain. V lost 6 bases to trimming and J lost 5 bases, with 19 bases between them. This CDR3 comprises 15 residues. Germline V gene data show CDR1 as MNHEY and CDR2 as SMNVEV (reference sequence).

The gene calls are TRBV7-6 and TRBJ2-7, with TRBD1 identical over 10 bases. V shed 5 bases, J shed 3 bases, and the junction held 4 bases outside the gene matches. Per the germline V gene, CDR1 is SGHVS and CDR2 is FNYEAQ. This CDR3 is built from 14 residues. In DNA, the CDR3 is TGTGCCAGCAGCCAAAGGACAGGGGGCTACGAGCAGTACTTC. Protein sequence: CASSQRTGGYEQYF.

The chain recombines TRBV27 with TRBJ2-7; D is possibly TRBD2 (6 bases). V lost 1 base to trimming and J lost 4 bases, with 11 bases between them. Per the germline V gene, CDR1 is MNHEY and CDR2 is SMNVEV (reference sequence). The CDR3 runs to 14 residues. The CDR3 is CASSLFEGLYEQYF. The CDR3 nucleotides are TGTGCCAGCAGTTTATTCGAGGGACTTTACGAGCAGTACTTC.

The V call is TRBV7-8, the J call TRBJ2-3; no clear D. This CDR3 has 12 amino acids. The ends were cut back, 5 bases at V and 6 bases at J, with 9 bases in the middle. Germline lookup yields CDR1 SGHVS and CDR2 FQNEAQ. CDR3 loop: CASSRLGDTQYF. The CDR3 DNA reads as TGTGCCAGCAGCCGCCTTGGGGATACGCAGTATTTT.

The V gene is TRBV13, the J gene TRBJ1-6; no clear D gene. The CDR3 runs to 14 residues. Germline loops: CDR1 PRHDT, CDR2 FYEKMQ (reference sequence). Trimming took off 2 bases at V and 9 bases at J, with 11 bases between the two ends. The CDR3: CASSLRMGSSPLHF. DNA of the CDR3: TGTGCCAGCAGCTTAAGGATGGGGAGTTCACCCCTCCACTTT.

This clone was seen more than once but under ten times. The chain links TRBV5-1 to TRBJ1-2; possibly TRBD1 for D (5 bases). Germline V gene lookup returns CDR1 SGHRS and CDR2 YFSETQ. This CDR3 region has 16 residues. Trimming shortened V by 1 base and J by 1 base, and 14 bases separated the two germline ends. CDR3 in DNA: TGCGCCAGCAGCTTGTTTGGAGGGGAGAGTAACTATGGCTACACCTTC. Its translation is CASSLFGGESNYGYTF.

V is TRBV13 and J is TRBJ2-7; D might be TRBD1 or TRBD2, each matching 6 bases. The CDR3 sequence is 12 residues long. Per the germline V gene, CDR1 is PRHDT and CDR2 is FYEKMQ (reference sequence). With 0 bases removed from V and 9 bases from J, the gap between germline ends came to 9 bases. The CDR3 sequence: CASSLGRGGQYF. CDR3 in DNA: TGTGCCAGCAGCTTAGGCAGGGGAGGGCAGTACTTC.

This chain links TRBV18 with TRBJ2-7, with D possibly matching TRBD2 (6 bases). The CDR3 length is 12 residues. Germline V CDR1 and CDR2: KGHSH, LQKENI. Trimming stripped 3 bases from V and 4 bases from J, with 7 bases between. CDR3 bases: TGTGCCAGCTCACCCGGGACTTACGAGCAGTACTTC. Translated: CASSPGTYEQYF.

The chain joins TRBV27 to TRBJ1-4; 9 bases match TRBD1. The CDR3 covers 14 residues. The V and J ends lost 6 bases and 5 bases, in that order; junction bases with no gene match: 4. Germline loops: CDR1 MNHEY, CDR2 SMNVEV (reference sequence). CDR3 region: CASSRGTGNEKLFF. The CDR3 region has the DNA TGTGCCAGCAGCCGGGGGACAGGGAATGAAAAACTGTTTTTT.

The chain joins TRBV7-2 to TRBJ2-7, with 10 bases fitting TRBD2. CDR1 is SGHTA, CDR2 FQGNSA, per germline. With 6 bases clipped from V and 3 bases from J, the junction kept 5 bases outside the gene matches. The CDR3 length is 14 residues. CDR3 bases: TGTGCCAGCAGGAAGACTAGCGGGCTCTACGAGCAGTACTTC. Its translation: CASRKTSGLYEQYF. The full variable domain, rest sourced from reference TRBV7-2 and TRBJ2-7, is GAGVSQSPSNKVTEKGKDVELRCDPISGHTALYWYRQSLGQGLEFLIYFQGNSAPDKSGLPSDRFSAERTGGSVSTLTIQRTQQEDSAVYLCASRKTSGLYEQYFGPGTRLTVT.

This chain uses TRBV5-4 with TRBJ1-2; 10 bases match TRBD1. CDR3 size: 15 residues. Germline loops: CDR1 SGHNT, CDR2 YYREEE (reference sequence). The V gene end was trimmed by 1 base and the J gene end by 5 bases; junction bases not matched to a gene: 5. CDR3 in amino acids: CASSLRTGGSYGYTF. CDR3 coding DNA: TGTGCCAGCAGCTTGAGGACAGGGGGTAGTTATGGCTACACCTTC.

This CDR3 reads CASSPPLGTGMNTEAFF. The CDR3 DNA reads TGTGCCAGCAGCCCCCCCTTGGGGACGGGGATGAACACTGAAGCTTTCTTT. V is TRBV4-2 and J is TRBJ1-1; TRBD1 is a possible D gene (5 bases). The CDR3 consists of 17 residues. The V and J ends lost 4 bases and 0 bases respectively, with 18 bases between them. Germline CDR1 reads LGHNA; CDR2 reads YNFKEQ.

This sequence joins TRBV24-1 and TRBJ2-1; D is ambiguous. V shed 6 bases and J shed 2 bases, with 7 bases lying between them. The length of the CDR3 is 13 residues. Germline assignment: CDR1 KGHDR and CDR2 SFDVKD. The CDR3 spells CATSRRPYNEQFF. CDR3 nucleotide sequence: TGTGCCACCAGTCGCAGGCCCTACAATGAGCAGTTCTTC.

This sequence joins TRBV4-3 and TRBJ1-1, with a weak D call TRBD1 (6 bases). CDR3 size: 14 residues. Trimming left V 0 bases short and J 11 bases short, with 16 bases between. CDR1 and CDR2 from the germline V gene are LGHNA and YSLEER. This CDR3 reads CASSQEGRQGQAFF. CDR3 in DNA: TGCGCCAGCAGCCAAGAGGGTAGGCAGGGGCAGGCTTTCTTT.

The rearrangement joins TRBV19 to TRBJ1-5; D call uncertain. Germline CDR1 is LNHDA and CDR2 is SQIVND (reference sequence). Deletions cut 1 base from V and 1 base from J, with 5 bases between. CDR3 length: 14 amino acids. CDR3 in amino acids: CASSIGWSNQPQHF. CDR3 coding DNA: TGTGCCAGTAGTATAGGATGGAGCAATCAGCCCCAGCATTTT.

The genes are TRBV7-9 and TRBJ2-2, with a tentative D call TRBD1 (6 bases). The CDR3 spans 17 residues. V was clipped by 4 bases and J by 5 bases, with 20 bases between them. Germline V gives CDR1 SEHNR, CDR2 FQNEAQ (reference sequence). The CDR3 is CASSSNTGTPGTGELFF. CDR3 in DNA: TGTGCCAGCAGCTCAAATACCGGGACACCTGGAACCGGGGAGCTGTTTTTT.

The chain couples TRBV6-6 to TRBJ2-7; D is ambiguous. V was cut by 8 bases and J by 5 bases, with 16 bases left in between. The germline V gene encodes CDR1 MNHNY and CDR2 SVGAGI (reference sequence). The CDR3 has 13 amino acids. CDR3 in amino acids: CASLRRFADEQYF. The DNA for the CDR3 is TGTGCCAGCCTTAGGAGATTCGCGGACGAGCAGTACTTC.

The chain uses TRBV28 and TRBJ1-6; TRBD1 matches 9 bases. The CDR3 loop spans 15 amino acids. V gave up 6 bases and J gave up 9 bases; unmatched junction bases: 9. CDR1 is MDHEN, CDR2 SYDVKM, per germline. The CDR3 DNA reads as TGTGCCAGCAGGGTGGGACAGGGTTCGAGTTCACCCCTCCACTTT. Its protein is CASRVGQGSSSPLHF.

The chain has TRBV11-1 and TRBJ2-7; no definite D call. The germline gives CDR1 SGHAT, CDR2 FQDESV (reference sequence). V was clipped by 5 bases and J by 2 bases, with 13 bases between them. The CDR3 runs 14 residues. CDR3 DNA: TGTGCCAGCAGCATACGAGCACCACCCTACGAGCAGTACTTC. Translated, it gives CASSIRAPPYEQYF.

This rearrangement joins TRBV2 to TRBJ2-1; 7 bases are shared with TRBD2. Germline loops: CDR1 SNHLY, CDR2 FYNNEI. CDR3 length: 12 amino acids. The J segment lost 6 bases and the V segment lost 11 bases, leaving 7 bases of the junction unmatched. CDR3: CALGGGGNEQFF. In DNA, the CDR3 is TGTGCCCTCGGTGGGGGGGGCAATGAGCAGTTCTTC. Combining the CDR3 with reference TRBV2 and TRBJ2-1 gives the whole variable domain EPEVTQTPSHQVTQMGQEVILRCVPISNHLYFYWYRQILGQKVEFLVSFYNNEISEKSEIFDDQFSVERPDGSNFTLKIRSTKLEDSAMYFCALGGGGNEQFFGPGTRLTVL.

The CDR3 DNA reads TGTGCCAGCAGACCCTCAGGGGCAAGCAATCAGCCCCAGCATTTT. As protein: CASRPSGASNQPQHF. The V gene is TRBV27, the J gene TRBJ1-5; D possibly corresponds to TRBD1 (6 bases). CDR1 MNHEY and CDR2 SMNVEV come from the germline V gene (reference sequence). V was shortened by 6 bases and J by 1 base, with 13 bases between the two germline ends. The CDR3 extends over 15 amino acids.

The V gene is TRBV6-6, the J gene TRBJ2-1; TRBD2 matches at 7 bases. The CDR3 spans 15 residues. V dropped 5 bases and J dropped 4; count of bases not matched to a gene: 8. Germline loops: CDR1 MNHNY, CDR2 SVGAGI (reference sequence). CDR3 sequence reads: CASSHPAGVYNEQFF. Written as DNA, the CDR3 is TGTGCCAGCAGTCACCCCGCGGGGGTATACAATGAGCAGTTCTTC.

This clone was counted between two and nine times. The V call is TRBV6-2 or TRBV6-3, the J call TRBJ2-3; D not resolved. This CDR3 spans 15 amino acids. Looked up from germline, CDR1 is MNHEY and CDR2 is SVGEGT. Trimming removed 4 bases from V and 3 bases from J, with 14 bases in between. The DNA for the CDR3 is TGTGCCAGCAGTTTCACCTCGACATCAACAGATACGCAGTATTTT. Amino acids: CASSFTSTSTDTQYF.

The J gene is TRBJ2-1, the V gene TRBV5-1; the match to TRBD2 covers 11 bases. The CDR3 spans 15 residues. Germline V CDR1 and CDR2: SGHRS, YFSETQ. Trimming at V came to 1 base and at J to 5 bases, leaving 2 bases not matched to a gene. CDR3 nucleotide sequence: TGCGCCAGCAGCTTGTCTAGCGGGGGGCACAATGAGCAGTTCTTC. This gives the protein CASSLSSGGHNEQFF.

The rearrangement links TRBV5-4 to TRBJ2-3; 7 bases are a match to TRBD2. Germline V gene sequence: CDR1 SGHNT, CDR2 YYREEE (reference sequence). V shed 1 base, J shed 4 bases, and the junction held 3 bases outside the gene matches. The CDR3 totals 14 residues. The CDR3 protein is CASSLLLAADTQYF. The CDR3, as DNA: TGTGCCAGCAGCTTGTTGCTAGCGGCAGATACGCAGTATTTT.

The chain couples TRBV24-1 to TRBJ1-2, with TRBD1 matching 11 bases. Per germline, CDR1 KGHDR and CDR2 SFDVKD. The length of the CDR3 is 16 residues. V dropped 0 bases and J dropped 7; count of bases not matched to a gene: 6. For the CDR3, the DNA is TGTGCCACCAGTGATTTGGGGGACAGGGGGACGGCTGGCTACACCTTC. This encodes CATSDLGDRGTAGYTF.

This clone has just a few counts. In nucleotides, the CDR3 is TGTGCCAGCAGGGGGACGGGCAGATCCCACGAGCAGTACTTC. Its translation: CASRGTGRSHEQYF. The chain is built from TRBV28 and TRBJ2-7; perhaps D is TRBD1 or TRBD2 (5 bases each). This CDR3 has 14 residues. Germline CDR1 reads MDHEN; CDR2 reads SYDVKM. The V and J ends lost 6 bases and 5 bases respectively, with 17 bases between them.

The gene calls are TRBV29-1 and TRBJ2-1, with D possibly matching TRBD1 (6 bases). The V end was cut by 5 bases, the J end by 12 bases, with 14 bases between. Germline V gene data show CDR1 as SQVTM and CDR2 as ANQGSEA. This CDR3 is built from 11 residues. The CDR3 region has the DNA TGCAGCGTTCATGACAGGTTTGGGCAGTTCTTC. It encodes CSVHDRFGQFF.

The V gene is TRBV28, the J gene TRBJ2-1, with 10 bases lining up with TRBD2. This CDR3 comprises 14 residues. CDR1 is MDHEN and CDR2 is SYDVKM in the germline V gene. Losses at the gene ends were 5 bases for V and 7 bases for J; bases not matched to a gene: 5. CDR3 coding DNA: TGTGCCAGCAGTGTACTAGCGGGATGGAATGAGCAGTTCTTC. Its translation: CASSVLAGWNEQFF.